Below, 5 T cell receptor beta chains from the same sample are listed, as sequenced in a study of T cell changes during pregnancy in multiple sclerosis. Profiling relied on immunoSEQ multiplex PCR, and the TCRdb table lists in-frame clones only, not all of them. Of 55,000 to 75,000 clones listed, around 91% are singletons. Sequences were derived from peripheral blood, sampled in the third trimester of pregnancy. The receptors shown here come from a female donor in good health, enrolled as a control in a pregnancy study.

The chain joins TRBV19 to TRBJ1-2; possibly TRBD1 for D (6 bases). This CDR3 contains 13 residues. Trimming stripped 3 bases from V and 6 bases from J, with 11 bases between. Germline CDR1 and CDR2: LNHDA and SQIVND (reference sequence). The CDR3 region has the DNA TGTGCCAGTAGTATGAGCAGGGGACATGGCTACACCTTC. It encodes CASSMSRGHGYTF.

CDR3 in DNA: TGTGCCAGCAGCTTGCAACCAGGGGGCGCAGGGCAGTACTTC. The encoded protein is CASSLQPGGAGQYF. The chain joins TRBV5-6 to TRBJ2-7, with 8 bases aligning to TRBD1. The CDR3 runs 14 residues. CDR1 is SGHDT and CDR2 is YYEEEE in the germline V gene. The V and J ends lost 1 base and 9 bases, in that order; junction bases with no gene match: 9.

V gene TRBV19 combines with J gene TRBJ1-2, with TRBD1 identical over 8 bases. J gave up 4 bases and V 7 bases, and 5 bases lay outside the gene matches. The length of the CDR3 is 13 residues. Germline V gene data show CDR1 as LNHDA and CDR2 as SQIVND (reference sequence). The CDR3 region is CASTSDRVYGYTF. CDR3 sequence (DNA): TGTGCCAGTACCTCGGACAGGGTCTATGGCTACACCTTC.

For the CDR3, the DNA is TGTGCCAGCAGCTTATTAACGGGTTACAATGAGCAGTTCTTC. Its translation is CASSLLTGYNEQFF. The V call is TRBV7-3, the J call TRBJ2-1; D is uncertain. V was pared by 2 bases and J by 4 bases, with 9 bases between. Germline V gene sequence: CDR1 SGHTA, CDR2 FQGTGA. This CDR3 contains 14 residues.

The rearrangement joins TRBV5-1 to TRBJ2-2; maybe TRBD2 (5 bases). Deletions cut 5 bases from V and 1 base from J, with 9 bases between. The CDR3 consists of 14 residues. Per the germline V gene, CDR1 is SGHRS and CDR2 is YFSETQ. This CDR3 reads CASRMGRNTGELFF. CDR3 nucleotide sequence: TGCGCCAGCAGGATGGGGAGGAACACCGGGGAGCTGTTTTTT.